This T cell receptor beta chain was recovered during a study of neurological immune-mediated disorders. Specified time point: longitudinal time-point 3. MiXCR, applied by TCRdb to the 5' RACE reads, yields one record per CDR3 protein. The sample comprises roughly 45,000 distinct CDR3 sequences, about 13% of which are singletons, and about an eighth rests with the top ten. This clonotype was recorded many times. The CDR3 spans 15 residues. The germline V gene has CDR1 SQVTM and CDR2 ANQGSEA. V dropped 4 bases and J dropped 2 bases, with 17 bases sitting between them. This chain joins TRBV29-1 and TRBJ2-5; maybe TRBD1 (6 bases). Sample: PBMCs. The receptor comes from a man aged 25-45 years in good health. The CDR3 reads CSVAPVQGKQETQYF. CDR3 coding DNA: TGCAGCGTTGCCCCAGTACAGGGAAAGCAAGAGACCCAGTACTTC.